One T cell receptor (beta chain) is described in this entry. The antigen remains unidentified. Libraries were prepared by immunoSEQ multiplex PCR; TCRdb keeps only in-frame clonotypes and omits some of them. The data contain around 4,700 clones, 58% of them singletons. The data were taken from a study of neoadjuvant anti-PD-1 for oral cavity cancer. Germline CDR1 is SGHVS and CDR2 is FQNEAQ. Trimming pared 3 bases from V and 7 bases from J, leaving 24 bases between. The CDR3 runs 17 residues. Study-wide findings and caveats: Only a few patients per response group were TCR-analyzed; validation needed. Higher pretreatment Treg/Th17 ratios tracked higher pretreatment blood clonality.

This TCR was recovered from a person between 35 and 79 years old with oral cavity squamous cell carcinoma. The chain employs TRBV7-8 and TRBJ1-2; D remains ambiguous. The sequencing here drew on tumor tissue, taken before nivolumab (anti-PD-1) treatment. Written as DNA, the CDR3 is TGTGCCAGCAGCTTCTTTCGATATGTCGAGGGAAATTCTGGCTACACCTTC. This codes for CASSFFRYVEGNSGYTF.